This passage covers 17 T cell receptor beta chains from one sample sequenced in a study of human T cells and chemical hapten exposure. TCRdb re-derived calls from the RACE reads in MiXCR, one entry per CDR3 protein. The profile shows around 80,000 distinct CDR3 sequences, approximately 7% of them singletons. Time point meaning: patch test 2, 6 weeks after DPC sensitization. Treatment described: therapeutic diphenylcyclopropenone sensitization with weekly scalp DPC. This material consisted of whole blood, taken in connection with sensitization to the hapten diphenylcyclopropenone (DPC). The receptor source for this set is a woman between 25 and 40 years old with alopecia areata. Some clones in this sample may be carry-over from other donors' samples.

This clonotype was detected many times. J is TRBJ2-2 and V is TRBV12-3 or TRBV12-4; 10 bases agree with TRBD2. Trimming removed 6 bases from V and 5 bases from J; junction bases left unmatched: 18. CDR3 length: 19 amino acids. In nucleotides, the CDR3 is TGTGCCAGCAGCTCTGCCGGGGGTAGCGGGGGGAAGAAGACCGGGGAGCTGTTTTTT. Protein: CASSSAGGSGGKKTGELFF.

The CDR3 DNA reads as TGTGCCAGCAGCTCTGGACAGGGGCCAATGTATGGCTACACCTTC. Protein: CASSSGQGPMYGYTF. The chain has TRBV12-3 or TRBV12-4 and TRBJ1-2; 9 nucleotides match TRBD1. CDR3 length: 15 residues. Trimming took 6 bases from V and 5 from J; bases not matched to a gene: 10.

The CDR3 DNA sequence: TGTGCCACCAGTGGCTATACAGAGGTAAGCAATCAGCCCCAGCATTTT. Protein product: CATSGYTEVSNQPQHF. The chain recombines TRBV24-1 with TRBJ1-5; D gene ambiguous. The CDR3 extends over 16 amino acids. Germline V gene lookup returns CDR1 KGHDR and CDR2 SFDVKD. The V end was cut by 5 bases, the J end by 1 base, with 14 bases between.

This clonotype was picked up many times. The rearrangement uses TRBV9 and TRBJ2-2; TRBD1 matches at 9 bases. The CDR3 has 16 residues. Trimming removed 3 bases from V and 0 bases from J; junction bases left unmatched: 3. Germline assignment: CDR1 SGDLS and CDR2 YYNGEE. The CDR3: CASSARTGANTGELFF. The CDR3 DNA reads TGTGCCAGCAGCGCGAGGACAGGGGCGAACACCGGGGAGCTGTTTTTT.

This clonotype has ten or more counts. The genes are TRBV29-1 and TRBJ2-1, with 13 bases identical to TRBD2. Trimming cost V 4 bases and J 10 bases; bases outside gene matches: 7. Germline CDR1 is SQVTM and CDR2 is ANQGSEA. The length of the CDR3 is 14 residues. CDR3 amino acids: CSVATSGGAGEQFF. The CDR3 DNA reads as TGCAGCGTTGCCACTAGCGGGGGGGCCGGGGAGCAGTTCTTC.

As for this clonotype: This may be a read error: a much more frequent sequence differs by one nucleotide. The V call is TRBV2, the J call TRBJ2-1; possibly TRBD2 for D (6 bases). The CDR3 spans 12 residues. CDR1 and CDR2 (germline): SNHLY, FYNNEI. V dropped 8 bases and J dropped 15 bases, with 20 bases sitting between them. In DNA, the CDR3 is TGTGCCAGCGGCCCCTTCCGGGACTCCTCGTTCTTC. It specifies CASGPFRDSSFF.

The rearrangement links TRBV20-1 to TRBJ2-1; tentatively, D is TRBD1 (7 bases). The ends were cut back, 1 base at V and 2 bases at J, with 15 bases in the middle. Germline V gives CDR1 DFQATT, CDR2 SNEGSKA (reference sequence). The CDR3 spans 16 residues. Here the CDR3 DNA reads TGCAGTGCTAGAGGGGTTGGCGGGACAGCCTACAATGAGCAGTTCTTC. This sequence encodes CSARGVGGTAYNEQFF.

This clonotype was seen many times. The chain combines TRBV20-1 with TRBJ2-1, with D possibly being TRBD2 (5 bases). Between the trimmed V and J ends, which lost 2 bases and 2 bases, there was a span of 10 bases. This CDR3 region has 14 residues. Germline CDR1 DFQATT, CDR2 SNEGSKA (reference sequence). The CDR3, as DNA: TGCAGTGCTAGAACTAGTTCACCCTACAATGAGCAGTTCTTC. Translation gives CSARTSSPYNEQFF.

This clonotype has a handful of counts. This chain links TRBV27 with TRBJ1-2, with TRBD1 identical over 9 bases. The germline V gene has CDR1 MNHEY and CDR2 SMNVEV (reference sequence). There are 13 residues in the CDR3. Unmatched junction bases numbered 9, after V lost 8 bases and J lost 8 bases. As DNA, the CDR3 is TGTGCCAGCCACAGGACAGGGGAGGAGGGCTACACCTTC. It yields the protein CASHRTGEEGYTF.

This clonotype was counted at least ten times. The chain carries TRBV4-2 and TRBJ2-7, with 9 bases lining up with TRBD2. The CDR3 has 14 amino acids. The ends lost 5 bases at V and 7 bases at J; junction bases unmatched: 9. Germline assignment: CDR1 LGHNA and CDR2 YNFKEQ. This chain's CDR3 is CASSERTSADEQYF. The DNA for the CDR3 is TGTGCCAGCAGCGAACGGACTAGCGCGGATGAGCAGTACTTC.

This clonotype has ten or more counts. The rearrangement uses TRBV7-6 and TRBJ2-1; TRBD1 matches at 9 bases. CDR3 length: 14 residues. Germline V lookup: CDR1 SGHVS, CDR2 FNYEAQ. The J segment lost 4 bases and the V segment lost 5 bases, leaving 3 bases of the junction unmatched. The CDR3 DNA is TGTGCCAGCAGCACAGGGGGCGGTTACAATGAGCAGTTCTTC. Its translation is CASSTGGGYNEQFF.

This clonotype was picked up one time. The chain links TRBV20-1 to TRBJ1-5; possibly TRBD1 for D (5 bases). V was shortened by 6 bases and J by 6 bases, with 12 bases between the two germline ends. Germline V CDR1 and CDR2: DFQATT, SNEGSKA (reference sequence). The CDR3 contains 12 residues. The CDR3 here is CSAGGGGQPQHF. The DNA for the CDR3 is TGCAGTGCCGGCGGTGGGGGTCAGCCCCAGCATTTT.

This clonotype occurred many times. The chain employs TRBV12-3 or TRBV12-4 and TRBJ2-5; D may be TRBD2 (5 bases). The ends were cut back, 8 bases at V and 2 bases at J, with 9 bases in the middle. The CDR3 runs 12 residues. The CDR3 coding sequence is TGTGCCAGCCAAGGACTGCAAGAGACCCAGTACTTC. Translating it yields CASQGLQETQYF.

This clonotype came up many times. J is TRBJ2-5 and V is TRBV4-2; no clear D gene. The CDR3 runs to 13 residues. Germline values: CDR1 LGHNA, CDR2 YNFKEQ. Trimming cost V 1 base and J 2 bases, with 5 bases left between them. This CDR3 reads CASSQVSQETQYF. In DNA, the CDR3 is TGTGCCAGCAGCCAAGTCAGTCAAGAGACCCAGTACTTC.

This clonotype has a count of ten or more. The rearrangement uses TRBV29-1 and TRBJ1-1; tentatively, D is TRBD1 (6 bases). The germline V gene encodes CDR1 SQVTM and CDR2 ANQGSEA. Trimming removed 7 bases at V and 4 bases at J, with 13 bases between. The CDR3 covers 12 residues. The CDR3 nucleotides are TGCAGCGGCCTACAGGGACCCACTGAAGCTTTCTTT. It is translated as CSGLQGPTEAFF.

This clonotype was seen more than once but under ten times. V and J are TRBV7-9 and TRBJ1-1; TRBD1 is a possible D gene (5 bases). Trimming removed 5 bases from V and 2 bases from J, with 9 bases in between. Germline V CDR1 and CDR2: SEHNR, FQNEAQ (reference sequence). The CDR3 runs to 13 residues. CDR3 residues: CASSRRENTEAFF. The CDR3 DNA follows: TGTGCCAGCAGCCGCAGGGAAAACACTGAAGCTTTCTTT. The variable domain in full, with the rest retrieved from reference TRBV7-9 and TRBJ1-1, is DTGVSQNPRHKITKRGQNVTFRCDPISEHNRLYWYRQTLGQGPEFLTYFQNEAQLEKSRLLSDRFSAERPKGSFSTLEIQRTEQGDSAMYLCASSRRENTEAFFGQGTRLTVV.

Regarding this clonotype: A read error may be the cause here, since a much bigger clone is one base away. The chain carries TRBV7-9 and TRBJ1-4; no definite D call. The length of the CDR3 is 15 residues. Germline V CDR1 and CDR2: SEHNR, FQNEAQ (reference sequence). Between the trimmed V and J ends, which lost 5 bases and 3 bases, there was a span of 13 bases. The DNA of the CDR3 is TGTGCCAGCAGCCATTCAATTTATGCTAATGAAAAACTGTTTTTT. This gives the protein CASSHSIYANEKLFF.